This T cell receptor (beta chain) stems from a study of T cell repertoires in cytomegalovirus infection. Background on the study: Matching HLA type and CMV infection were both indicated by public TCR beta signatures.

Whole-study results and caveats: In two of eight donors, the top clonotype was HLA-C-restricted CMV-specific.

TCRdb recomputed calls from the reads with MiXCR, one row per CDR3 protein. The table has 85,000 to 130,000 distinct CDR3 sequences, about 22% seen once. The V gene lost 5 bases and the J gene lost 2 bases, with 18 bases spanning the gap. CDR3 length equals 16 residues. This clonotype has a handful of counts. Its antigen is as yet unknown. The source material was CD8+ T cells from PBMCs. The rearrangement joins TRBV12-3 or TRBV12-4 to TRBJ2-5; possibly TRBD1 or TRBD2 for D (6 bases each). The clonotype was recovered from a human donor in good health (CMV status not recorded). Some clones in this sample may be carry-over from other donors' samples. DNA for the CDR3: TGTGCCAGCAGTATTAGCGGAGAGGGGGTTCAAGAGACCCAGTACTTC. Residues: CASSISGEGVQETQYF.